Below are 2 T cell receptor beta chains sequenced from a single sample in a study of OX40 agonist ivuxolimab in advanced cancers. Produced via immunoSEQ multiplex PCR; TCRdb's table is partial and in-frame only. The profile shows 90,000 to 120,000 clones, less than 95% of them singletons. Sample: CD4+ or CD8+ T cells sorted from blood, taken in a trial of the OX40 agonist ivuxolimab. These receptors all come from an adult with an advanced solid tumor such as melanoma, head and neck, liver or kidney cancer.

The count of this clone is one. The gene calls are TRBV7-8 and TRBJ2-1, with 9 bases identical to TRBD2. The CDR3 extends over 15 amino acids. Germline assignment: CDR1 SGHVS and CDR2 FQNEAQ. After removal of 1 base from V and 7 bases from J, the junction contained 5 bases not matched to a gene. The CDR3 region has the DNA TGTGCCAGCAGCTTAGGTCTAGCGGGATGGAATGAGCAGTTCTTC. The encoded protein is CASSLGLAGWNEQFF.

The chain employs TRBV10-3 and TRBJ2-1, with 7 bases lining up with TRBD2. The CDR3 spans 15 residues. Per the germline V gene, CDR1 is ENHRY and CDR2 is SYGVKD. Trimming took 5 bases from V and 5 from J; bases not matched to a gene: 9. CDR3 in amino acids: CAISSPSGPHNEQFF. The CDR3 bases are TGTGCCATCAGTTCACCTAGCGGACCTCACAATGAGCAGTTCTTC.